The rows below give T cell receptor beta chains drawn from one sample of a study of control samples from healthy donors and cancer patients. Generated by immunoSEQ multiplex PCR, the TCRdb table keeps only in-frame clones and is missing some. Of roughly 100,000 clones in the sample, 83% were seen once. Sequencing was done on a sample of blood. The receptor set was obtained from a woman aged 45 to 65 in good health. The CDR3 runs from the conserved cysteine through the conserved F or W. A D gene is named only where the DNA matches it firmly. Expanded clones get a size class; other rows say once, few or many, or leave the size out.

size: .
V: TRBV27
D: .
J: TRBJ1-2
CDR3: CASSSFPRGGYTF
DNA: TGTGCCAGCAGCTCATTCCCGAGGGGTGGCTACACCTTC

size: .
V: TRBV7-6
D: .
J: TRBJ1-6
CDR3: CASSLALPSVHGSPLHF
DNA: TGTGCCAGCAGCTTAGCGTTACCTTCGGTGCACGGGTCACCCCTCCACTTT

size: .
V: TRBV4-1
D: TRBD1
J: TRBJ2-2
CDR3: CASSQDPQGAGELFF
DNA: TGCGCCAGCAGCCAAGATCCCCAGGGGGCCGGGGAGCTGTTTTTT

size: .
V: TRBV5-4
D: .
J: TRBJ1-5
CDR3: CASSLGGDQPQHF
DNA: TGTGCCAGCAGCTTGGGGGGGGACCAGCCCCAGCATTTT

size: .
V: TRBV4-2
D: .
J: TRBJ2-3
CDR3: CASSLTTRTDTQYF
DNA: TGTGCCAGCAGCCTGACTACTCGCACAGATACGCAGTATTTT

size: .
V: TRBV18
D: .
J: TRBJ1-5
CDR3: CASSHDDSGRMGNQPQHF
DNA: TGTGCCAGCTCACATGATGATTCAGGGAGAATGGGCAATCAGCCCCAGCATTTT

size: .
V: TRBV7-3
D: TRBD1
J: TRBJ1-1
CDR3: CASSKEDRGNTEAFF
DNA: TGTGCCAGCAGCAAAGAGGACAGGGGGAACACTGAAGCTTTCTTT

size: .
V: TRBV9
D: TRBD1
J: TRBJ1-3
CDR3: CASDREMDFTIYF
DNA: TGTGCCAGCGACAGGGAGATGGACTTCACCATATATTTT

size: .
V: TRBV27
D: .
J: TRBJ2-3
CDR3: CASSPHTDTQYF
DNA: TGTGCCAGCAGCCCTCATACAGATACGCAGTATTTT

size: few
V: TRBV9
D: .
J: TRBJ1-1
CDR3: CASSAMGAGANTEAFF
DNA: TGTGCCAGCAGCGCCATGGGTGCAGGGGCGAACACTGAAGCTTTCTTT

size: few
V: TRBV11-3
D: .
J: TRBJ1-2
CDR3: CASGNNRQGYGYTF
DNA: TGTGCCAGCGGAAATAACAGGCAGGGCTATGGCTACACCTTC

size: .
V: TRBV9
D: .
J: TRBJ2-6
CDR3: CASSEFPAGSGANVLTF
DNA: TGTGCCAGCAGCGAATTTCCCGCCGGCTCTGGGGCCAACGTCCTGACTTTC

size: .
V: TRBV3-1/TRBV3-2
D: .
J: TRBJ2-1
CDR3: CASSHPRGAVYNEQFF
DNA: TGTGCCAGCAGCCACCCCCGGGGGGCCGTTTACAATGAGCAGTTCTTC

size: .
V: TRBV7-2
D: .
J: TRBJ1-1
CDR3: CASSLASGVMNTEAFF
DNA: TGTGCCAGCAGCTTAGCATCAGGGGTGATGAACACTGAAGCTTTCTTT

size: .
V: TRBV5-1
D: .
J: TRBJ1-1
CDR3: CASSGGTANTEAFF
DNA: TGCGCCAGCAGCGGCGGGACGGCGAACACTGAAGCTTTCTTT

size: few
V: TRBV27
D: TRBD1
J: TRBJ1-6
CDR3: CASSLIPGGSDNSPLHF
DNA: TGTGCCAGCAGTCTCATCCCAGGGGGCTCAGATAATTCACCCCTCCACTTT

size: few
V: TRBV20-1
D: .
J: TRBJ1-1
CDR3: CSAGGTEAFF
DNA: TGCAGTGCTGGGGGAACTGAAGCTTTCTTT

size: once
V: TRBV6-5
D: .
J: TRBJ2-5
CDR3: CASRGGRGGRETQYF
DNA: TGTGCCAGCAGGGGGGGTAGGGGCGGAAGGGAGACCCAGTACTTC